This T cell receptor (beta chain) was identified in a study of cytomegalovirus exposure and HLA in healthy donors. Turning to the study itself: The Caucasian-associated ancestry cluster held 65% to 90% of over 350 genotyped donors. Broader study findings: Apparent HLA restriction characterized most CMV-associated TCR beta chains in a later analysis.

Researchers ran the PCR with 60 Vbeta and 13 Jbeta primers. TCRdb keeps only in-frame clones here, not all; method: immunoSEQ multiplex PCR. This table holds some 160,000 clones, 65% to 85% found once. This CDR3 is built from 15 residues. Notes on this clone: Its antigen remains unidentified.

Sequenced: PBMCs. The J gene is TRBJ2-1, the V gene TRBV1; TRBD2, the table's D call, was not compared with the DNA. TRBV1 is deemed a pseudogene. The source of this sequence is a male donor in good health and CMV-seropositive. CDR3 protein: CTSSKAGVCLNEQFF. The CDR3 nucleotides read TGCACCAGCAGCAAAGCGGGAGTCTGTCTCAATGAGCAGTTCTTC.